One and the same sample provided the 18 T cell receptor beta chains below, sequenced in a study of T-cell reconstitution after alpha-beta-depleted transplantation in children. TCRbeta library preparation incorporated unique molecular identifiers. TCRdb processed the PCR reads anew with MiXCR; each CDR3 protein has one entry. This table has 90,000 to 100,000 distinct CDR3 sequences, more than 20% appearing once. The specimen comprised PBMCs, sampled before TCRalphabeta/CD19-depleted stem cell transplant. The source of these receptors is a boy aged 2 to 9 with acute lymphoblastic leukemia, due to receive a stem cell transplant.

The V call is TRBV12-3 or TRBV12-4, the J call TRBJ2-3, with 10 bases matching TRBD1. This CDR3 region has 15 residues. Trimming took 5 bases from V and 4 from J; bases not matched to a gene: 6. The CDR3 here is CASSPGQGEADTQYF. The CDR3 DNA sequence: TGTGCCAGCAGTCCAGGACAGGGGGAAGCAGATACGCAGTATTTT.

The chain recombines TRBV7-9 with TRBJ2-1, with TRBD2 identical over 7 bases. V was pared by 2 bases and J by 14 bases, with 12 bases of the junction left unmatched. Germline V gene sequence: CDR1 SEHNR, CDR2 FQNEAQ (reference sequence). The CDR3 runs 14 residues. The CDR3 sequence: CASSLTYGTMKEFF. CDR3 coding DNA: TGTGCCAGCAGCTTAACCTACGGGACTATGAAGGAGTTCTTC.

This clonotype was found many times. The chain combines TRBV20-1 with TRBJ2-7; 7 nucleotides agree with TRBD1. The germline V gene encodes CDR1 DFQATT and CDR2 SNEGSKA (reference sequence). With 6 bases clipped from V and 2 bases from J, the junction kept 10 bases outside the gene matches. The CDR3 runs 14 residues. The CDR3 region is CSARGMEGTYEQYF. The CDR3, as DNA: TGCAGTGCCAGGGGGATGGAAGGGACCTACGAGCAGTACTTC.

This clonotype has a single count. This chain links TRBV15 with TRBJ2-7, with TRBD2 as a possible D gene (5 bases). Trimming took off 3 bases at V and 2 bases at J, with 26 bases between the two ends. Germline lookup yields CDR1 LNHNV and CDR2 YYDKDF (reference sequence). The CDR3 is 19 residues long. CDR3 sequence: CATSRGEGGVGGNPYEQYF. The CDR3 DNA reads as TGTGCCACCAGCAGGGGTGAGGGTGGCGTTGGCGGAAATCCCTACGAGCAGTACTTC.

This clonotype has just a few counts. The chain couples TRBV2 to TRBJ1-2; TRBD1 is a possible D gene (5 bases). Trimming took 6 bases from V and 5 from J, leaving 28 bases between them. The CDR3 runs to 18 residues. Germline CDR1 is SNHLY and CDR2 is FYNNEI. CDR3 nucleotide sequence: TGTGCCAGCAGGGGAAGCAGGGATGGACCTGGCACGGCATATGGCTACACCTTC. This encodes CASRGSRDGPGTAYGYTF.

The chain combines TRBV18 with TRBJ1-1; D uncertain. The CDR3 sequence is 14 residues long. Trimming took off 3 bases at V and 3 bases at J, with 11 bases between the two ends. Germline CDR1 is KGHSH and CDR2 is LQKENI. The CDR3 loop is CASSPLETHTEAFF. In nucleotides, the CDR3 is TGTGCCAGCTCACCCCTGGAGACCCACACTGAAGCTTTCTTT. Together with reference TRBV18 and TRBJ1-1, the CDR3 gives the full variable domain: NAGVMQNPRHLVRRRGQEARLRCSPMKGHSHVYWYRQLPEEGLKFMVYLQKENIIDESGMPKERFSAEFPKEGPSILRIQQVVRGDSAAYFCASSPLETHTEAFFGQGTRLTVV.

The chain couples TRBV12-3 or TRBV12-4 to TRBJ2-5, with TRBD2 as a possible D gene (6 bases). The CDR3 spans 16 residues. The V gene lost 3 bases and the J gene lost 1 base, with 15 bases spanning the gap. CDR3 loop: CASSLLGGAVQETQYF. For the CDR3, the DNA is TGTGCCAGCAGTTTGCTCGGAGGGGCCGTCCAAGAGACCCAGTACTTC.

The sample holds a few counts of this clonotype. CDR3 in DNA: TGCAGTGCTAGGGGCCTCACGGGGTACAATGAGCAGTTCTTC. Translation: CSARGLTGYNEQFF. J is TRBJ2-1 and V is TRBV20-1, with D possibly matching TRBD2 (5 bases). V shed 3 bases and J shed 4 bases, with 13 bases lying between them. CDR1 and CDR2 (germline): DFQATT, SNEGSKA (reference sequence). The CDR3 is 14 residues long.

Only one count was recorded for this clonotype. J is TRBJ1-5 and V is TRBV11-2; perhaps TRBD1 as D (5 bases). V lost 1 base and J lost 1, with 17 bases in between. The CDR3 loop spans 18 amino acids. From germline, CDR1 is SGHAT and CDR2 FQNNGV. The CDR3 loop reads CASSLGLGPGLSNQPQHF. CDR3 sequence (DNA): TGTGCCAGCAGCTTAGGATTGGGGCCGGGACTAAGCAATCAGCCCCAGCATTTT.

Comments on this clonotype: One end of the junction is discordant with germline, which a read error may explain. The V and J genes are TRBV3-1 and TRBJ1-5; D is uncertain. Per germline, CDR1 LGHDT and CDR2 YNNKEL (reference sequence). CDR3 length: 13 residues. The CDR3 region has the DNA TGTGCCGGCAGCCTTTTAGGATCCCAGCCCCAGCATTTT. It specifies CAGSLLGSQPQHF. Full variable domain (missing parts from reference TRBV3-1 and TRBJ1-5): DTAVSQTPKYLVTQMGNDKSIKCEQNLGHDTMYWYKQDSKKFLKIMFSYNNKELIINETVPNRFSPKSPDKAHLNLHINSLELGDSAVYFCAGSLLGSQPQHFGDGTRLSIL.

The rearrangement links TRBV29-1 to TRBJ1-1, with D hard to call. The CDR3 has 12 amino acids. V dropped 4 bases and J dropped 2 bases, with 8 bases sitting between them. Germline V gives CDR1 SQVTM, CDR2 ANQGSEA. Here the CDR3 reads CSVATVNTEAFF. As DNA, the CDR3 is TGCAGCGTTGCGACGGTTAACACTGAAGCTTTCTTT. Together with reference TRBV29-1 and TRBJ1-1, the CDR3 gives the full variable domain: SAVISQKPSRDICQRGTSLTIQCQVDSQVTMMFWYRQQPGQSLTLIATANQGSEATYESGFVIDKFPISRPNLTFSTLTVSNMSPEDSSIYLCSVATVNTEAFFGQGTRLTVV.

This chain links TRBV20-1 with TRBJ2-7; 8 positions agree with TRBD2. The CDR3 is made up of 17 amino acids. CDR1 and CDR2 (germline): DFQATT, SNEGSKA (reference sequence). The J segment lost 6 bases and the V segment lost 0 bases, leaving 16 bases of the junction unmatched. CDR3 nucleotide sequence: TGCAGTGCTAGAGACCGCGAAACTAGCGGAGGGGCTCTCGAGCAGTACTTC. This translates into CSARDRETSGGALEQYF.

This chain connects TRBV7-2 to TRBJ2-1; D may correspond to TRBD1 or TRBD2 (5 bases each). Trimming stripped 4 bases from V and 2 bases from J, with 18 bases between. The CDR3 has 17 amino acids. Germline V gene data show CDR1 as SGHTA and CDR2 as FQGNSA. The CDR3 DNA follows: TGTGCCAGCAGCTCCGCTGGGGCGGCGGGCCCCTACAATGAGCAGTTCTTC. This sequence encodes CASSSAGAAGPYNEQFF.

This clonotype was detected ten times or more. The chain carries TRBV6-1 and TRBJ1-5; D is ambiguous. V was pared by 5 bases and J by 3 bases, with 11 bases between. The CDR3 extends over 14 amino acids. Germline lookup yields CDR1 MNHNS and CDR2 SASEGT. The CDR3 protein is CASSPGVNNQPQHF. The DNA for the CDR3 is TGTGCCAGCAGTCCCGGGGTGAACAATCAGCCCCAGCATTTT.

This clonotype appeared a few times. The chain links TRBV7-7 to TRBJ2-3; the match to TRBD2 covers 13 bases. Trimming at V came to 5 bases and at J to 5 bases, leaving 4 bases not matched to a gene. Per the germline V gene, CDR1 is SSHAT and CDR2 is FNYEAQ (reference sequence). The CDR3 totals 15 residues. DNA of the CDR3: TGTGCCAGCAGCCCAGGACTAGCGGGAGTAGATACGCAGTATTTT. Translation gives CASSPGLAGVDTQYF.

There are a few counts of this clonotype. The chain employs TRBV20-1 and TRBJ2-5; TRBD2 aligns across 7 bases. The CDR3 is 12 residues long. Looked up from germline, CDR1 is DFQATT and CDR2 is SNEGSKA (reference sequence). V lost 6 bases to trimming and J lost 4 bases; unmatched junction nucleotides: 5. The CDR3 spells CSAYGGRETQYF. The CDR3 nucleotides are TGCAGTGCCTACGGCGGGAGAGAGACCCAGTACTTC.

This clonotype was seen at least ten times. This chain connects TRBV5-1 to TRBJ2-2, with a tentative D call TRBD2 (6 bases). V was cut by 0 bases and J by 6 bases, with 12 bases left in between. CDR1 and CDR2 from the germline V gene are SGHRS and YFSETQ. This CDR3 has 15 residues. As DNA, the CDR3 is TGCGCCAGCAGCTTGGATGGAGGGGCCCCCGGGGAGCTGTTTTTT. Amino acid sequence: CASSLDGGAPGELFF.

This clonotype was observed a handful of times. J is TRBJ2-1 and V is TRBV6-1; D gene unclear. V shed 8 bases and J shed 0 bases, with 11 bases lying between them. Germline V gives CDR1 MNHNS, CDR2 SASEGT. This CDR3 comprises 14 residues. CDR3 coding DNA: TGTGCCAGCTCCGATCTTGGCTCCTACAATGAGCAGTTCTTC. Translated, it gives CASSDLGSYNEQFF.